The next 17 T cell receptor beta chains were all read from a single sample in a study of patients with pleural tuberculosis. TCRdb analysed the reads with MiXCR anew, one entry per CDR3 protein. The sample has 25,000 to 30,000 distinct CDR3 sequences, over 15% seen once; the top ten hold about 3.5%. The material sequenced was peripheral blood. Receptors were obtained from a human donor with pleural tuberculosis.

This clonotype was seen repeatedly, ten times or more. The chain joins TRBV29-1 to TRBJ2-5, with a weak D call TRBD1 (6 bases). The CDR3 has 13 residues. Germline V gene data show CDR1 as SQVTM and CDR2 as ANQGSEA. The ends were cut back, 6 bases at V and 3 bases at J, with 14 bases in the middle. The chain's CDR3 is CSVEGVWEETQYF. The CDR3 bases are TGCAGCGTCGAGGGGGTTTGGGAAGAGACCCAGTACTTC. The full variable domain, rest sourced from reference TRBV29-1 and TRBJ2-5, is SAVISQKPSRDICQRGTSLTIQCQVDSQVTMMFWYRQQPGQSLTLIATANQGSEATYESGFVIDKFPISRPNLTFSTLTVSNMSPEDSSIYLCSVEGVWEETQYFGPGTRLLVL.

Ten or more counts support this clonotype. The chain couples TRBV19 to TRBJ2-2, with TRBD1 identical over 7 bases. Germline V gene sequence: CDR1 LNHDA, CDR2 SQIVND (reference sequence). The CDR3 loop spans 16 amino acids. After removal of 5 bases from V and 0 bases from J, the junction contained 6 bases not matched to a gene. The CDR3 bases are TGTGCCAGTAGTTTGTACAGGGGTACGAACACCGGGGAGCTGTTTTTT. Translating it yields CASSLYRGTNTGELFF.

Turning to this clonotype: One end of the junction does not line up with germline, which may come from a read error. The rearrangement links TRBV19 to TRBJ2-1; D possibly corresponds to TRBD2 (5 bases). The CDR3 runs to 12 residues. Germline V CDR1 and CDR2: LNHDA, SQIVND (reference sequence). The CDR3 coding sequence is TGCGCCAGTAGTATGCGGGCCAATGAGCGGTTCTTC. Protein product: CASSMRANERFF.

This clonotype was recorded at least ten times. Written as DNA, the CDR3 is TGCAGTGCTTCTGGGACTAGCGGGGCCTACGAGCAGTACTTC. This codes for CSASGTSGAYEQYF. The genes are TRBV20-1 and TRBJ2-7, with TRBD2 matching over 13 bases. This CDR3 comprises 14 residues. Germline trimming cut 5 bases from V and 2 bases from J; bases unmatched to any gene: 3. The germline V gene has CDR1 DFQATT and CDR2 SNEGSKA (reference sequence).

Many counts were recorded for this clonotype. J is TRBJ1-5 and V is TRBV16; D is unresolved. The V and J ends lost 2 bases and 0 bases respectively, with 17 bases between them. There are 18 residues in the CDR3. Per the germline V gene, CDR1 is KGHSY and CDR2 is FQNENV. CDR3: CASSQSLWQSYSNQPQHF. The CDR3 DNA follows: TGTGCCAGCAGCCAAAGTTTATGGCAGTCTTATAGCAATCAGCCCCAGCATTTT.

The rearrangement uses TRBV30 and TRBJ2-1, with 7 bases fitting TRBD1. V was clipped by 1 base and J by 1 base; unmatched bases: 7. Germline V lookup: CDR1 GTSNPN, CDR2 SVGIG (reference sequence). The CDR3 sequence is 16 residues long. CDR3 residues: CAWSAATGRSYNEQFF. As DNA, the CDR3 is TGTGCCTGGAGTGCCGCGACAGGGCGGTCCTACAATGAGCAGTTCTTC.

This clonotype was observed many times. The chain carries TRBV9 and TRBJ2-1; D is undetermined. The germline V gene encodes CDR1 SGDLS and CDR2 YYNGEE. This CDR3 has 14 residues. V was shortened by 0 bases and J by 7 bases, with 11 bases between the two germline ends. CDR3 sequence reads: CASSVEPQTNEQFF. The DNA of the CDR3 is TGTGCCAGCAGCGTAGAACCCCAGACTAATGAGCAGTTCTTC.

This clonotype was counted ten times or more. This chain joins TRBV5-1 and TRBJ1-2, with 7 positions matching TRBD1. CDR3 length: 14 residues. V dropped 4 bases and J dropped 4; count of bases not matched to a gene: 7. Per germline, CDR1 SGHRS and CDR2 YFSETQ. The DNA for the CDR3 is TGCGCCAGCAGCCCGGGACAGCTTCTCTATGGCTACACCTTC. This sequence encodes CASSPGQLLYGYTF.

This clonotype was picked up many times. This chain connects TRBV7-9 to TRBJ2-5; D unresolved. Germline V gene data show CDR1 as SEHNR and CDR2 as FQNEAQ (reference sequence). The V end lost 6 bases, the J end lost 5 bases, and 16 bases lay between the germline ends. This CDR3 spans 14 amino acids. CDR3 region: CASSATWGIETQYF. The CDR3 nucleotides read TGTGCCAGCAGTGCCACATGGGGTATCGAGACCCAGTACTTC.

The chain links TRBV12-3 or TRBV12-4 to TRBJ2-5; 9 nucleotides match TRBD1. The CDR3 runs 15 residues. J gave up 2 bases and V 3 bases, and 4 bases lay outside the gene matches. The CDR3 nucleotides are TGTGCCAGCAGTTTGGACAGGGGAGTACAAGAGACCCAGTACTTC. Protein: CASSLDRGVQETQYF.

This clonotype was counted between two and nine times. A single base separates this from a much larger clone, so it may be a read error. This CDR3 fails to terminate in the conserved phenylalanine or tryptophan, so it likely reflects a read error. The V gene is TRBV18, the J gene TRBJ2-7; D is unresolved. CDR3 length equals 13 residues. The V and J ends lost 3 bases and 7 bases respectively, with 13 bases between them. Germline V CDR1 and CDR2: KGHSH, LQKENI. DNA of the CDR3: TGTGCCAGCTCACCGGACGGTTCCCTAGAGCAGTACCTC. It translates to CASSPDGSLEQYL.

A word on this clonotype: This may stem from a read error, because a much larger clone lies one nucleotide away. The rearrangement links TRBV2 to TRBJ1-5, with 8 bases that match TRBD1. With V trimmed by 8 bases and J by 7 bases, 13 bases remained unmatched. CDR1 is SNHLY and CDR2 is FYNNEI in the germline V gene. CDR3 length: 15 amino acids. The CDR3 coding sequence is TGTGCCAGCCGGCCTGGACAGGGCTCATCCCAGCCCCAGCATTTT. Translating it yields CASRPGQGSSQPQHF.

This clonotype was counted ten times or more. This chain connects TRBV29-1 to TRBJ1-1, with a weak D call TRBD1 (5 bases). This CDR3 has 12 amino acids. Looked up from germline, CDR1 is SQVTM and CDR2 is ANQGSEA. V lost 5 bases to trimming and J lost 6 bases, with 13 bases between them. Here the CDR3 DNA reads TGCAGCGTTAGGCAGGGCCTCCCTGAAGCTTTCTTT. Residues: CSVRQGLPEAFF.

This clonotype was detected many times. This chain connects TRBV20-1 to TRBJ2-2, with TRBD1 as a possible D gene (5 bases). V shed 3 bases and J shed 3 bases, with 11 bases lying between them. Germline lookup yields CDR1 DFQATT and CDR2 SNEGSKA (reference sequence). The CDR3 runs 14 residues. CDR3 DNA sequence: TGCAGTGCTAGTAAAGGGGCCGACACCGGGGAGCTGTTTTTT. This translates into CSASKGADTGELFF.

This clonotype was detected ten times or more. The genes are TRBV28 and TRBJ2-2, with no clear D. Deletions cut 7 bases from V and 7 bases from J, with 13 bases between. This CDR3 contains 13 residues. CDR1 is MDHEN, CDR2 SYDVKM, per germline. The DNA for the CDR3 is TGTGCCAGCACCCACCTGGACCGCGGGGAGCTGTTTTTT. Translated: CASTHLDRGELFF.

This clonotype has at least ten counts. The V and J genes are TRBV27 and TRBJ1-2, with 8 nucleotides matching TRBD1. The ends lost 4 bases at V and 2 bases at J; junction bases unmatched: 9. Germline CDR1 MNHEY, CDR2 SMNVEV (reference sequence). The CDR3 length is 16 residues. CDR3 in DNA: TGTGCCAGCAGTTCTCCCGGTTCAGGGGGCAACTATGGCTACACCTTC. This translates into CASSSPGSGGNYGYTF.

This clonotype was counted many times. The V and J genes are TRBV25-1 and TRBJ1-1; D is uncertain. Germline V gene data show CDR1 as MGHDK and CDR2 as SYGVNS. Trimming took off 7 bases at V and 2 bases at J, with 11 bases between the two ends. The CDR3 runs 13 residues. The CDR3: CASTQRSNTEAFF. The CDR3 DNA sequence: TGTGCCAGCACCCAAAGGAGTAACACTGAAGCTTTCTTT. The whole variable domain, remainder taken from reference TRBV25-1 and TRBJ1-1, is EADIYQTPRYLVIGTGKKITLECSQTMGHDKMYWYQQDPGMELHLIHYSYGVNSTEKGDLSSESTVSRIRTEHFPLTLESARPSHTSQYLCASTQRSNTEAFFGQGTRLTVV.